These T cell receptor beta chains were read from a single sample in a study of monozygotic twins with inflammatory bowel disease. TCRdb re-called the 5' RACE reads and shows each CDR3 protein once, DNA omitted. This sample carries around 140,000 distinct CDR3 sequences, with approximately 1.2% going to the ten biggest clones. What was sequenced was blood. The receptors were gathered from a human donor with ulcerative colitis or Crohn's disease, or a healthy co-twin of an affected twin (not recorded which). The CDR3 runs from the conserved cysteine through the conserved F or W.

V	J	CDR3
TRBV7-9	TRBJ2-1	CASSLASGRRYNEQFF
TRBV9	TRBJ1-2	CASSWSGTSSFGGYGYTF
TRBV5-1	TRBJ1-5	CASSLGAGGGQPQHF
TRBV5-5	TRBJ2-7	CASSLGGQSRYEQYF
TRBV6-5	TRBJ1-1	CASSYPGQKNTEAFF
TRBV12-3/TRBV12-4	TRBJ2-2	CASSGGTANTGELFF
TRBV24-1	TRBJ2-1	CATSDLPFQTYNEQFF
TRBV4-3	TRBJ1-5	CASSQIRGVKNQPQHF
TRBV7-9	TRBJ2-7	CASSWDASGSYEQYF
TRBV24-1	TRBJ2-1	CATSDQVAGPSYNEQFF
TRBV2	TRBJ1-5	CASSEGRRQPQHF
TRBV6-1	TRBJ1-2	CASSRTLGSYGYTF
TRBV30	TRBJ2-3	CAWTGQGWTDTQYF
TRBV5-1	TRBJ1-4	CASSSRTGNEKLFF
TRBV5-1	TRBJ1-4	CASSLQGSGEKLFF
TRBV5-4	TRBJ2-2	CASSFDRVNTGELFF
TRBV5-1	TRBJ2-1	CASSVIEREWNEQFF
TRBV20-1	TRBJ2-1	CSARVGGPLNEQFF
TRBV11-2	TRBJ2-7	CASSRTGDYEQYF
TRBV3-1	TRBJ2-6	CASSHLSGLALRLSGANVLTF
TRBV7-6	TRBJ2-1	CASSLEGLGNEQFF
TRBV20-1	TRBJ1-4	CSARILMSDEKLFF
TRBV6-2/TRBV6-3	TRBJ2-6	CASRMDRGLSPSGANVLTF
TRBV20-1	TRBJ1-3	CSASGARGRGSGNTIYF
TRBV19	TRBJ2-1	CASRLAGYNEQFF
TRBV6-5	TRBJ1-1	CASSYSIGTEAFF
TRBV6-2/TRBV6-3	TRBJ2-7	CASSYYTGYEQYF
TRBV11-2	TRBJ2-1	CASSFTLSRTRFNEQFF